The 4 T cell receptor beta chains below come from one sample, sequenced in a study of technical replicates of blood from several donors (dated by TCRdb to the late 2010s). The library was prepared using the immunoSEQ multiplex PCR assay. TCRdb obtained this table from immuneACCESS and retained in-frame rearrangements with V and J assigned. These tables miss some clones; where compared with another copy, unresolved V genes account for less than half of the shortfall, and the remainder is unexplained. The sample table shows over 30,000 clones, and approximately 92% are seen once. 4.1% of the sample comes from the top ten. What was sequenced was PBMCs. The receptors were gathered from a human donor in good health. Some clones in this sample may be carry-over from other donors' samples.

CDR3 sequence: CASSEGSHNSPLHF. In DNA, the CDR3 is TGCGCCAGCAGCGAGGGATCGCATAATTCACCCCTCCACTTT. V gene TRBV5-1 combines with J gene TRBJ1-6; D gene uncertain. Trimming cost V 4 bases and J 5 bases, with 10 bases left between them. This CDR3 region has 14 residues. Per the germline V gene, CDR1 is SGHRS and CDR2 is YFSETQ.

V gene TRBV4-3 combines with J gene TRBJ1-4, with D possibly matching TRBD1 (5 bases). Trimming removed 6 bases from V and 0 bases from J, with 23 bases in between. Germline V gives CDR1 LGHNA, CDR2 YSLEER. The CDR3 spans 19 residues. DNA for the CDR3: TGCGCCAGCAGTCGGGGGGGATTAGCGGGGAGTGCAACTAATGAAAAACTGTTTTTT. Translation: CASSRGGLAGSATNEKLFF.

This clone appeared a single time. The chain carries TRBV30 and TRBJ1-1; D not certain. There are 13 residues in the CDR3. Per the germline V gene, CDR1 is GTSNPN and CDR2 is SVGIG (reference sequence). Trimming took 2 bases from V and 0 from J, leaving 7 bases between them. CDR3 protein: CAWSPTMNTEAFF. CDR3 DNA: TGTGCCTGGAGTCCCACTATGAACACTGAAGCTTTCTTT.

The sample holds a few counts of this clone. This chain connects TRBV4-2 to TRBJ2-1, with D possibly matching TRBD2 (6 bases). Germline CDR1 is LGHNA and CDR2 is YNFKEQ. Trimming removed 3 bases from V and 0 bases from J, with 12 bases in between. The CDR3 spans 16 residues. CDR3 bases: TGTGCCAGCAGCCACACTAGCCCAGGCTCCTACAATGAGCAGTTCTTC. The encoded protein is CASSHTSPGSYNEQFF.